The T cell receptor (beta chain) under discussion was sequenced for a study of blood T cell repertoires in COVID-19. Overall study context: From T cells, B-cell-depleted T cells, or PBMCs came the material, which was cDNA or gDNA.

This CDR3 has 17 amino acids. Germline lookup yields CDR1 MNHEY and CDR2 SMNVEV (reference sequence). The V segment lost 5 bases and the J segment 7 bases; nucleotides outside the gene matches: 19. TCRdb keeps only in-frame clones here, not all; method: immunoSEQ multiplex PCR. The repertoire holds fewer than 250,000 clones, about four fifths seen once, with 2.5% to 3% in the top ten. This chain joins TRBV27 and TRBJ2-5; 7 bases align to TRBD2. This TCR was sampled from a woman between 35 and 50 years old with active or convalescent COVID-19. Material: peripheral blood. Written as DNA, the CDR3 is TGTGCCAGCAGTCCGCGAGGCAGGCGGGAGCCTTCCGGGACCCAGTACTTC. Translation: CASSPRGRREPSGTQYF.